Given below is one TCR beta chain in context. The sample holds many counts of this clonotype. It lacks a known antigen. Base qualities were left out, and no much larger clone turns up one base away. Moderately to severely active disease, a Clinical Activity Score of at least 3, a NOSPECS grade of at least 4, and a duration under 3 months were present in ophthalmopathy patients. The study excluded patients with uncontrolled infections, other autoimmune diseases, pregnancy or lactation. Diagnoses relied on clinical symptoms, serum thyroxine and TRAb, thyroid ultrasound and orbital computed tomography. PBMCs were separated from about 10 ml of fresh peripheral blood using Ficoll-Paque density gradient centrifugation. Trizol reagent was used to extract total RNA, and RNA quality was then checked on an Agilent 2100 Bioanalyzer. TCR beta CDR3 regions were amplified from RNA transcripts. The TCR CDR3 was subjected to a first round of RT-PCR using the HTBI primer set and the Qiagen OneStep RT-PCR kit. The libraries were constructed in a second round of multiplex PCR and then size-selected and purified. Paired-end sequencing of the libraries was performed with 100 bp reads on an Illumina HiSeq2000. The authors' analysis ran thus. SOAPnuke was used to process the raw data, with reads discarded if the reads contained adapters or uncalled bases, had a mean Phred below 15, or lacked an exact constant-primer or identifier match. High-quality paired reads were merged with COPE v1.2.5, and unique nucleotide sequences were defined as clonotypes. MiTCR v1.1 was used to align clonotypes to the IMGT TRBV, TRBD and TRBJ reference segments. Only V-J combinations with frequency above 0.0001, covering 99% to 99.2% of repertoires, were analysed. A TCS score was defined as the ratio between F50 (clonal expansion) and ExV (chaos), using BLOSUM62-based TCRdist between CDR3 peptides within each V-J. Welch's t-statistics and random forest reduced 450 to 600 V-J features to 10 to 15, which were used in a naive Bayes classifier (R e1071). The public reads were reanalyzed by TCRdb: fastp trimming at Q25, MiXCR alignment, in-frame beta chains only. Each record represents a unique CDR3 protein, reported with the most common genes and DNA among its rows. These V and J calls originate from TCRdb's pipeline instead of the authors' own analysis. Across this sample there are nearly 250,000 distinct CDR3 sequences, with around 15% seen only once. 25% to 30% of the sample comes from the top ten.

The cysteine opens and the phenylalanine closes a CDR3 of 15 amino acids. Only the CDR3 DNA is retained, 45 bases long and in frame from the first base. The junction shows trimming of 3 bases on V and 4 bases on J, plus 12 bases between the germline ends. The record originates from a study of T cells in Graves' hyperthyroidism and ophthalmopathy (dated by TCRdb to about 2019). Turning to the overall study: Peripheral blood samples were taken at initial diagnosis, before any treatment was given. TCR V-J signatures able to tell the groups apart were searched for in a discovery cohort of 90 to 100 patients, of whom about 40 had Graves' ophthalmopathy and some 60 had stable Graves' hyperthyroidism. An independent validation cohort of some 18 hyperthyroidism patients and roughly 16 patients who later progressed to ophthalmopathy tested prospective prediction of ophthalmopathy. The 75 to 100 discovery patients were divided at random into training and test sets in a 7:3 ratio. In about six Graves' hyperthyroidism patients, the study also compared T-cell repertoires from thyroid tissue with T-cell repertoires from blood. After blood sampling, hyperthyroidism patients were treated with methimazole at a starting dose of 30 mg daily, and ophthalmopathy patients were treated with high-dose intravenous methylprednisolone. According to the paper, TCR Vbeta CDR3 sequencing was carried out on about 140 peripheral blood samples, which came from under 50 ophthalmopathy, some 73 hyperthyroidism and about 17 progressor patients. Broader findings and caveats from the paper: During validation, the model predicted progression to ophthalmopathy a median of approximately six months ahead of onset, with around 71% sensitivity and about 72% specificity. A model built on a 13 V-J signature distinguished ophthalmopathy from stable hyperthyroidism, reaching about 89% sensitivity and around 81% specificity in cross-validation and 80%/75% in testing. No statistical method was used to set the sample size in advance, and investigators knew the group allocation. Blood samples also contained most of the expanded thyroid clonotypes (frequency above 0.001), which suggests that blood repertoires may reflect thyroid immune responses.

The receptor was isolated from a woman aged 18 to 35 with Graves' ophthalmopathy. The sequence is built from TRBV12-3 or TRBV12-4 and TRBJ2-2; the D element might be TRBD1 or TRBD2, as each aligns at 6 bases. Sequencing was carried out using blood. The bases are TGTGCCAGCAGTTTGGGGGGCCGCGGCACCGGGGAGCTGTTTTTT. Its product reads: CASSLGGRGTGELFF.